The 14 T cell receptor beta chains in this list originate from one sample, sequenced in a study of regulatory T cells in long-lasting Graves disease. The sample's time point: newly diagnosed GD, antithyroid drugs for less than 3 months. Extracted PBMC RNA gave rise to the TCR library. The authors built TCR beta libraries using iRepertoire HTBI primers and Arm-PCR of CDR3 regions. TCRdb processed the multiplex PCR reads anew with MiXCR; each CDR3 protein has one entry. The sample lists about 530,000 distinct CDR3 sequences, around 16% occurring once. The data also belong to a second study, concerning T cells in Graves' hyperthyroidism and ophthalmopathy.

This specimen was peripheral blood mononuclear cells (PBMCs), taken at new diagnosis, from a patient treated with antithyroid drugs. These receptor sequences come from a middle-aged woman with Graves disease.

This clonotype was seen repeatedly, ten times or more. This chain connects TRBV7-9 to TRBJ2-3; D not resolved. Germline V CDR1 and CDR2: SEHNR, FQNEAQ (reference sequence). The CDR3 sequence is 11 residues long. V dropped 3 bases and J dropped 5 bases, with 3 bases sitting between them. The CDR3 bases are TGTGCCAGCAGCTTGATAGATACGCAGTATTTT. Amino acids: CASSLIDTQYF.

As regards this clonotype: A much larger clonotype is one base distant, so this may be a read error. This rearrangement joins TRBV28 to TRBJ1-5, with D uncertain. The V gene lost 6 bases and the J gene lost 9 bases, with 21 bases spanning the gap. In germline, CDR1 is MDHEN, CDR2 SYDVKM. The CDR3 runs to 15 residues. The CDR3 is CASSPPESPLAPQHF. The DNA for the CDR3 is TGTGCCAGCAGCCCCCCCGAGTCTCCCCTCGCGCCCCAGCATTTT.

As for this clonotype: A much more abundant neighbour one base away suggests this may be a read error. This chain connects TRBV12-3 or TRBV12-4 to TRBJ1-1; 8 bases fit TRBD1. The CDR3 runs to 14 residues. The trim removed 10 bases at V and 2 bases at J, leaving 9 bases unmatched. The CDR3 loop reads CAIRADRANTEAFF. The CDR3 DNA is TGTGCCATCAGGGCGGACAGGGCTAACACTGAAGCTTTCTTT.

CDR3 nucleotide sequence: TGTGCCAGCAGCCTTAACACAGGGGGAATGAGAGATACGCAGTATTTT. This translates into CASSLNTGGMRDTQYF. V usage is TRBV7-9 and J usage is TRBJ2-3, with 8 bases lining up with TRBD1. CDR1 and CDR2 from the germline V gene are SEHNR and FQNEAQ (reference sequence). The V segment lost 5 bases and the J segment 5 bases; nucleotides outside the gene matches: 12. CDR3 length: 16 residues. The whole variable domain, remainder taken from reference TRBV7-9 and TRBJ2-3, is DTGVSQNPRHKITKRGQNVTFRCDPISEHNRLYWYRQTLGQGPEFLTYFQNEAQLEKSRLLSDRFSAERPKGSFSTLEIQRTEQGDSAMYLCASSLNTGGMRDTQYFGPGTRLTVL.

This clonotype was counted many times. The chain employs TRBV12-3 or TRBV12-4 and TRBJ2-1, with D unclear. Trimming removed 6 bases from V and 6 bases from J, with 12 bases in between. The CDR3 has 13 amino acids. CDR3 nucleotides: TGTGCCAGCAGCCCGGACCATTTCAATGAGCAGTTCTTC. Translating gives CASSPDHFNEQFF.

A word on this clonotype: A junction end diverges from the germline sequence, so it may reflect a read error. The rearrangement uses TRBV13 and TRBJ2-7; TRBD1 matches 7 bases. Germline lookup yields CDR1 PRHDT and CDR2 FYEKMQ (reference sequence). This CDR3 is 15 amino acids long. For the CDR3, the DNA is TGCGCCAGCAGCCGAGGGTCAGGGACAGCCTACGAGCAGTACTTC. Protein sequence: CASSRGSGTAYEQYF.

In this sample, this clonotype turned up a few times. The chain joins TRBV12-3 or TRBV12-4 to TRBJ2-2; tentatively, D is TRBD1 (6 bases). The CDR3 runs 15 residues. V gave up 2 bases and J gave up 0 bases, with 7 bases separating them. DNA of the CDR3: TGTGCCAGCAGTTTAAGGGACACGAACACCGGGGAGCTGTTTTTT. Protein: CASSLRDTNTGELFF.

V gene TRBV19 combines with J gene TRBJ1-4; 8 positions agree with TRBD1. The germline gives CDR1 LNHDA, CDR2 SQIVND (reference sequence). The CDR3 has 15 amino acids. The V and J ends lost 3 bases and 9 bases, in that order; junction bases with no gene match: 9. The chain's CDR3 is CASSIQTGALQKLFF. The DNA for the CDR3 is TGTGCCAGTAGTATTCAGACAGGGGCCCTCCAAAAACTGTTTTTT. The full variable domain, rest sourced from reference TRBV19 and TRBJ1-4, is DGGITQSPKYLFRKEGQNVTLSCEQNLNHDAMYWYRQDPGQGLRLIYYSQIVNDFQKGDIAEGYSVSREKKESFPLTVTSAQKNPTAFYLCASSIQTGALQKLFFGSGTQLSVL.

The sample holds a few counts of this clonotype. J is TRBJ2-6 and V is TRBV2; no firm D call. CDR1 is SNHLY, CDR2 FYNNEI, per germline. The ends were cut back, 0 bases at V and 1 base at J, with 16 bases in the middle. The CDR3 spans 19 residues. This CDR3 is CASSEALNVVPSGANVLTF. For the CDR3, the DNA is TGTGCCAGCAGTGAAGCGCTAAATGTGGTTCCGTCTGGGGCCAACGTCCTGACTTTC.

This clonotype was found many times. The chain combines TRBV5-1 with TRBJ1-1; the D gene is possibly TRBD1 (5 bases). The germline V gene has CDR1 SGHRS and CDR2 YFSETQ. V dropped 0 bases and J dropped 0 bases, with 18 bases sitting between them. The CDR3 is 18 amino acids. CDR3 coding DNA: TGCGCCAGCAGCTTGGCCTGGACACACCGGGAGGTGAACACTGAAGCTTTCTTT. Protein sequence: CASSLAWTHREVNTEAFF.

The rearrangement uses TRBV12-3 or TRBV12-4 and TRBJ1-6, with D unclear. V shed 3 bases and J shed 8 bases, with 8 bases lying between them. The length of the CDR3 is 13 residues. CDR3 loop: CASSFKTHSPLHF. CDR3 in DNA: TGTGCCAGCAGTTTCAAAACCCATTCACCCCTCCACTTT.

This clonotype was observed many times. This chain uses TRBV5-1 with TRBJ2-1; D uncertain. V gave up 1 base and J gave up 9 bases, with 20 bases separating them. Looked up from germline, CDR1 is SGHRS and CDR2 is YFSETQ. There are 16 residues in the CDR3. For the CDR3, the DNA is TGCGCCAGCAGCTTGAAGCGTGGGTCCTTTGGTGGTGAGCAGTTCTTC. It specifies CASSLKRGSFGGEQFF.

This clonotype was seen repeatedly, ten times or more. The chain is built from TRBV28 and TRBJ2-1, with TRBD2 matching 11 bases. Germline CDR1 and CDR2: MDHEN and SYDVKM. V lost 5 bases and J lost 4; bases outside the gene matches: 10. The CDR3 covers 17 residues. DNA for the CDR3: TGTGCCAGCAGTCTCCTAACCGGGACTAGCGGATACAATGAGCAGTTCTTC. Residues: CASSLLTGTSGYNEQFF. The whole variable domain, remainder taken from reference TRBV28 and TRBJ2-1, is DVKVTQSSRYLVKRTGEKVFLECVQDMDHENMFWYRQDPGLGLRLIYFSYDVKMKEKGDIPEGYSVSREKKERFSLILESASTNQTSMYLCASSLLTGTSGYNEQFFGPGTRLTVL.

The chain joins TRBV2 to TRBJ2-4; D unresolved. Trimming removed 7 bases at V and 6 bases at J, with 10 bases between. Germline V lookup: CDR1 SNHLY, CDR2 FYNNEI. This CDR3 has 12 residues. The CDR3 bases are TGTGCCAGCAACCTGGACGCAAACATTCAGTACTTC. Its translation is CASNLDANIQYF.